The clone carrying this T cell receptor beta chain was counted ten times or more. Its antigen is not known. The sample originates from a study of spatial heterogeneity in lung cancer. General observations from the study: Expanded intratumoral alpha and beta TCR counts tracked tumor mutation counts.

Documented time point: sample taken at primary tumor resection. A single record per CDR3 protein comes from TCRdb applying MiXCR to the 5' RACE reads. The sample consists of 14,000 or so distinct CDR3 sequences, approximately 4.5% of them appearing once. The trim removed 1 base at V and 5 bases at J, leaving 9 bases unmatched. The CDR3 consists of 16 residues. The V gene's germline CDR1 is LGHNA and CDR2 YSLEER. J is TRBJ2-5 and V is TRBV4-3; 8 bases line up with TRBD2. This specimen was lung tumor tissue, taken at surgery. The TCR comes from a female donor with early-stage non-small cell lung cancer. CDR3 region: CASSQVGLAGGETQYF. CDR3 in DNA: TGCGCCAGCAGCCAAGTCGGACTAGCTGGTGGGGAGACCCAGTACTTC.